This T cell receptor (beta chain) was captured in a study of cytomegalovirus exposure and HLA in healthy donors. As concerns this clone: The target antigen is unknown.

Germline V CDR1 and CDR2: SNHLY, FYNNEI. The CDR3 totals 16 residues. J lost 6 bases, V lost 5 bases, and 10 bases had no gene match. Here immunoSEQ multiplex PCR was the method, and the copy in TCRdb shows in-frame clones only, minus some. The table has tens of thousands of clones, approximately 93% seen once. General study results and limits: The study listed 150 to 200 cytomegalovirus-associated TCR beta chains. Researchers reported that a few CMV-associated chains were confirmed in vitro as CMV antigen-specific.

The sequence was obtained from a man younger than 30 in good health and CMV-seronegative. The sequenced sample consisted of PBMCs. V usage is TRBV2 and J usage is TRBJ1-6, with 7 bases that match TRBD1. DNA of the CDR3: TGTGCCAGCAGTCGGGAATCGGGACAGACTAATTCACCCCTCCACTTT. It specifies CASSRESGQTNSPLHF.